This T cell receptor (beta chain) was observed in a study of T cell responses to AZD1222 COVID-19 vaccine. Study-wide background: Second-dose recipients at about 4 or about 12 weeks were treated as one pooled group. Overall study results and limits: Repertoires were obtained solely post-peak T cell response. Nearly half of spike-specific TCRs reportedly go after variant regions that carry no mutations. Donors were mostly white British, more females; clonal diversity possibly underestimated.

Concerning this clone: The antigen remains undetermined.

Data came from immunoSEQ multiplex PCR; TCRdb stores just in-frame clones and leaves some out. The sample has 75,000 to 85,000 clones, approximately 90% seen once. This CDR3 spans 14 amino acids. Trimming shortened V by 5 bases and J by 1 base, and 11 bases separated the two germline ends. From germline, CDR1 is LNHDA and CDR2 SQIVND (reference sequence). This sample comprised peripheral blood, obtained on day 0 of AZD1222 vaccination. J is TRBJ1-1 and V is TRBV19; maybe TRBD1 (5 bases). This sequence originates from an adult in good health. CDR3 sequence: CASSVGGRNTEAFF. In nucleotides, the CDR3 is TGTGCCAGTAGTGTCGGGGGAAGGAACACTGAAGCTTTCTTT. Filled out from reference TRBV19 and TRBJ1-1, the complete variable domain reads DGGITQSPKYLFRKEGQNVTLSCEQNLNHDAMYWYRQDPGQGLRLIYYSQIVNDFQKGDIAEGYSVSREKKESFPLTVTSAQKNPTAFYLCASSVGGRNTEAFFGQGTRLTVV.